Listed below are T cell receptor beta chains from one sample, sequenced in a study of patients and donors after allogeneic stem cell transplantation. TCRdb redid the calling of the RT-PCR reads with MiXCR, one entry per CDR3 protein. The sample lists 150,000 or so distinct CDR3 sequences, more than 20% occurring once. Sequenced input: blood, either unsorted or a sorted T cell fraction (not recorded which). These receptors all come from a human donor who was either an allogeneic HSCT recipient or a stem cell or donor lymphocyte infusion donor (not recorded which). It is not recorded whose cells these are; they may come from a transplant donor. Both conserved end residues are part of each CDR3. D genes are given only for firm matches. Clone sizes are given selectively: once, few, many, or a class where the clone is expanded.

-	TRBV20-1	-	TRBJ1-2	TGCAGTGCTCCGGACAGAGTCTATGGCTACACCTTC	CSAPDRVYGYTF
-	TRBV5-1	-	TRBJ1-3	TGCGCCAGCAGCTTGCTTCAACGGGCCTCTGGAAACACCATATATTTT	CASSLLQRASGNTIYF
TRBD1	TRBV12-3/TRBV12-4	many	TRBJ1-1	TGTGCCAGCAGTCGACAGGGAAGTGAAGCTTTCTTT	CASSRQGSEAFF
-	TRBV7-8	few	TRBJ1-5	TGTGCCAGCAGCCTGCGGAGTCGACTGCAAAGCAATCAGCCCCAGCATTTT	CASSLRSRLQSNQPQHF
-	TRBV19	-	TRBJ1-3	TGTGCCAGTAGAACCGCCTCAACGGCTGGAAACACCATATATTTT	CASRTASTAGNTIYF
-	TRBV12-3/TRBV12-4	few	TRBJ1-5	TGTGCCAGCCAGGCTAGCAATCAGCCCCAGCATTTT	CASQASNQPQHF
-	TRBV2	few	TRBJ1-6	TGTGCCAGCAACATTCTAGGGCCACTCAATTCACCCCTCCACTTT	CASNILGPLNSPLHF
-	TRBV12-3/TRBV12-4	-	TRBJ1-2	TGTGCCAGCAGTTACTTTCCGGGGTATGGCTACACCTTC	CASSYFPGYGYTF
-	TRBV4-1	-	TRBJ2-3	TGCGCCAGCAGCCAAGCCTGGGTAGTCACAGATACGCAGTATTTT	CASSQAWVVTDTQYF
-	TRBV29-1	few	TRBJ2-7	TGCAGCGTTGAAGATTCCGGGTTCCCCTACGAGCAGTACTTC	CSVEDSGFPYEQYF
TRBD2	TRBV20-1	once	TRBJ2-1	TGCAGTGCTAGAGCTAGCGGGAGTAGCTCCTACAATGAGCAGTTCTTC	CSARASGSSSYNEQFF
-	TRBV4-1	few	TRBJ1-6	TGCGCCAGCAGCCCAGACTCCTATAATTCACCCCTCCACTTT	CASSPDSYNSPLHF
TRBD2	TRBV4-1	few	TRBJ2-1	TGCGCCAGCAGCCAACGAACTAGCGGGGGGGCGGATGAGCAGTTCTTC	CASSQRTSGGADEQFF
-	TRBV6-5	-	TRBJ2-2	TGTGCCAACAGCCACCGGGATAACACCGGGGAGCTGTTTTTT	CANSHRDNTGELFF
-	TRBV12-3/TRBV12-4	-	TRBJ1-5	TGTGCCAGCAGCCAGGACAGCCCTAGCAATCAGCCCCAGCATTTT	CASSQDSPSNQPQHF
-	TRBV20-1	-	TRBJ1-1	TGCAGTGCTAGCTCGGCAACGGCAGGAACGAACACTGAAGCTTTCTTT	CSASSATAGTNTEAFF
-	TRBV20-1	few	TRBJ1-3	TGCAGTGCTAGAGAGGCTGGGACTGGAAACACCATATATTTT	CSAREAGTGNTIYF
-	TRBV12-3/TRBV12-4	few	TRBJ1-1	TGTGCCAGCAGTTTCTCGGAGGAGGCTCTCACTGAAGCTTTCTTT	CASSFSEEALTEAFF
-	TRBV9	-	TRBJ1-6	TGTGCCAGCAGCGCCTCGGGGAACAATTCACCCCTCCACTTT	CASSASGNNSPLHF
TRBD1	TRBV5-1	many	TRBJ1-1	TGCGCCAGCAGCTTCTGGACAGGGAACACTGAAGCTTTCTTT	CASSFWTGNTEAFF
-	TRBV6-5	-	TRBJ1-2	TGTGCCAGCAGTTCCTCCAGGGGCCAGGGGTATGGCTACACCTTC	CASSSSRGQGYGYTF
-	TRBV6-1	-	TRBJ2-7	TGTGCCAGCAGTGAAGGAGGCGGACTGAAGGGCTACGAGCAGTACTTC	CASSEGGGLKGYEQYF
TRBD1	TRBV6-2/TRBV6-3	-	TRBJ1-1	TGTGCCAGCAGTTACTCCCGGACAGGATTGAACACTGAAGCTTTCTTT	CASSYSRTGLNTEAFF
-	TRBV5-1	many	TRBJ1-1	TGCGCCAGCAGCCTCGACGGGTACACTGAAGCTTTCTTT	CASSLDGYTEAFF
-	TRBV27	few	TRBJ1-5	TGTGCCAGCAGTCCCGGGTTCGGGGTGGGCGGCAATAGCAATCAGCCCCAGCATTTT	CASSPGFGVGGNSNQPQHF
-	TRBV9	few	TRBJ1-6	TGTGCCAGCAGCGTAGGAGGCGGGTATAATTCACCCCTCCACTTT	CASSVGGGYNSPLHF
TRBD1	TRBV12-3/TRBV12-4	few	TRBJ2-7	TGTGCCAGCAGTTTATGGGACAGGCCGTCCGAGCAGTACTTC	CASSLWDRPSEQYF
-	TRBV7-6	few	TRBJ1-4	TGTGCCAGCAGCTTAGGTCCAGGCGAAAAACTGTTTTTT	CASSLGPGEKLFF
-	TRBV4-1	-	TRBJ2-1	TGCGCCAGCAGCCAAGGGGCAGCCCCGGACAATGAGCAGTTCTTC	CASSQGAAPDNEQFF
-	TRBV5-6	-	TRBJ1-2	TGTGCCAGCAGCTTCCGGTTAGTGGAGACCTTCTCTCTGAACTATGGCTACACCTTC	CASSFRLVETFSLNYGYTF
-	TRBV6-5	few	TRBJ2-4	TGTGCCAGCAGATCGTCGGGGTTGGACATTCAGTACTTC	CASRSSGLDIQYF
-	TRBV15	-	TRBJ2-1	TGTGCCACCTTCCACTACAATGAGCAGTTCTTC	CATFHYNEQFF
-	TRBV5-1	-	TRBJ1-3	TGCGCCAGCAGCTTGACAGGGATAAACTCTGGAAACACCATATATTTT	CASSLTGINSGNTIYF
-	TRBV6-1	-	TRBJ1-1	TGTGCCAGCAGTGAACGGTGGGGTTCTGAAGCTTTCTTT	CASSERWGSEAFF
-	TRBV14	-	TRBJ2-3	TGTGCCAGCAGCCAAAACACAGATACGCAGTATTTT	CASSQNTDTQYF
TRBD2	TRBV5-1	few	TRBJ2-1	TGCGCTAGCAGACTAGCGGGGGTCACCTACAATGAGCAGTTCTTC	CASRLAGVTYNEQFF
-	TRBV4-1	-	TRBJ1-5	TGCGCCAGCAGCTATCCTTCAGAGGGGGGCTGGCAGCCCCAGCATTTT	CASSYPSEGGWQPQHF
-	TRBV29-1	many	TRBJ1-1	TGCAGCGTTACTAGGGTTACTGAAGCTTTCTTT	CSVTRVTEAFF
TRBD1	TRBV24-1	few	TRBJ1-5	TGTGCCACCAGAGAATTGGACAGGACATCCTTCAATCAGCCCCAGCATTTT	CATRELDRTSFNQPQHF
TRBD2	TRBV5-1	-	TRBJ2-3	TGCGCCAGCAGCTTGGGTAGCGGGAGCACAGATACGCAGTATTTT	CASSLGSGSTDTQYF
-	TRBV28	-	TRBJ1-6	TGTGCCAGCAGTCTTGGACAGTTTCTACCCCTCCACTTT	CASSLGQFLPLHF
-	TRBV18	few	TRBJ1-1	TGTGCCAGCTCACCTCCGGGGGCAGAAATGAACACTGAAGCTTTCTTT	CASSPPGAEMNTEAFF
TRBD1	TRBV29-1	few	TRBJ2-1	TGCAGCGTTGACCGGGACAGGGGTGGCAATGAGCAGTTCTTC	CSVDRDRGGNEQFF
TRBD1	TRBV28	few	TRBJ2-3	TGTGCCAGCAGTCAGCAGGGGGCGGTTGCAGATACGCAGTATTTT	CASSQQGAVADTQYF
-	TRBV7-6	few	TRBJ1-4	TGTGCCAGCACTTTTACCCCTGGGACGCGCGCAACTAATGAAAAACTGTTTTTT	CASTFTPGTRATNEKLFF
-	TRBV20-1	-	TRBJ2-1	TGCAGTGTTCCGACCGACGTGGGGTTTAGGGATGAGCAGTTCTTC	CSVPTDVGFRDEQFF
-	TRBV29-1	-	TRBJ1-1	TGCAGCGTCGAGAAAGGCCTAATGAACACTGAAGCTTTCTTT	CSVEKGLMNTEAFF
TRBD1	TRBV19	few	TRBJ2-7	TGTGCCAGTAGCCGTACAGGGGACGAGCAGTACTTC	CASSRTGDEQYF
-	TRBV28	-	TRBJ1-5	TGTGCCAGCACCCCAGACACGCCCTATAGCAATCAGCCCCAGCATTTT	CASTPDTPYSNQPQHF
-	TRBV6-1	few	TRBJ1-2	TGTGCCAGCAGTGAAGAGTCCGTTTATGGCTACACCTTC	CASSEESVYGYTF
-	TRBV20-1	few	TRBJ1-1	TGCAGTGCTAGAGATCACAGGTCGAACACTGAAGCTTTCTTT	CSARDHRSNTEAFF
-	TRBV15	-	TRBJ2-2	TGTGCCACCAGCAGAGATGGGACCGGGGAGCTGTTTTTT	CATSRDGTGELFF
TRBD1	TRBV20-1	many	TRBJ1-1	TGCAGTGCTCGGACAGGAGCGGTGAACACTGAAGCTTTCTTT	CSARTGAVNTEAFF
-	TRBV5-1	-	TRBJ1-4	TGCGCCAGCAGTCCCGCAGTAGCAACTAATGAAAAACTGTTTTTT	CASSPAVATNEKLFF